The text below deals with one TCR beta chain. The antigen is unknown. It was by quantitative 5'-RACE with molecular barcodes that TCR beta libraries were made. TCRdb analysed the 5' RACE reads with MiXCR anew, one entry per CDR3 protein. Found here are 150,000 to 200,000 distinct CDR3 sequences, approximately 12% of them singletons; the top ten hold 9.5% to 11%. The entry originates in a study of CD8 T cells in ankylosing spondylitis. Points from the study as a whole: Reportedly, significant enrichment of disease-linked clones occurred in matched ankylosing spondylitis synovial fluid. A motif in TCR beta, a set of roughly eight highly homologous variants, appeared characteristic of ankylosing spondylitis blood. Past research had described some motif variants in reactive arthritis synovial fluid and blood.

Germline V gives CDR1 SGHTA, CDR2 FQGNSA. V lost 5 bases, J lost 1 base, and 14 bases lay in between. This CDR3 is built from 15 residues. The source material was blood, either unsorted or a sorted T cell fraction (not recorded which). The receptor was isolated from a female donor with ankylosing spondylitis or in good health (not recorded which). The rearrangement uses TRBV7-2 and TRBJ2-5; tentatively, D is TRBD2 (6 bases). The CDR3 DNA sequence: TGTGCCAGCAGCCCCCGGGGCGGGATCCAAGAGACCCAGTACTTC. Encoded protein: CASSPRGGIQETQYF.